Shown below are 7 T cell receptor beta chains from a single sample sequenced in a study of blood T cell repertoires in COVID-19. Repertoires were generated with immunoSEQ multiplex PCR, while TCRdb's copy carries only in-frame clones and drops some. The table lists 270,000 or so clones, 80% to 90% of them singletons, with roughly 4.8% in the top ten. Material for sequencing was peripheral blood. These receptor sequences come from a man aged 40-49 years with acute or convalescent COVID-19.

The CDR3 spells CASSLTRDTEAFF. As DNA, the CDR3 is TGTGCCAGCAGCTTAACCCGAGACACTGAAGCTTTCTTT. The chain has TRBV11-3 and TRBJ1-1; D gene ambiguous. This CDR3 is built from 13 residues. Germline CDR1 is SGHNT and CDR2 is YENEEA. V was trimmed by 2 bases and J by 3 bases, leaving 7 bases between them.

This chain joins TRBV18 and TRBJ1-3, with a tentative D call TRBD1 (6 bases). Germline CDR1 reads KGHSH; CDR2 reads LQKENI. V was pared by 5 bases and J by 0 bases, with 11 bases between. CDR3 size: 15 residues. For the CDR3, the DNA is TGTGCCAGCTCAGACAGGTCGAGCTCTGGAAACACCATATATTTT. Protein: CASSDRSSSGNTIYF.

The chain combines TRBV7-9 with TRBJ1-3, with D tentatively TRBD1 (6 bases). Looked up from germline, CDR1 is SEHNR and CDR2 is FQNEAQ (reference sequence). V gave up 2 bases and J gave up 3 bases, with 8 bases separating them. The length of the CDR3 is 14 residues. CDR3 sequence (DNA): TGTGCCAGCAGCTTACCGGACAGTGGAAACACCATATATTTT. Protein product: CASSLPDSGNTIYF.

This clone was recorded only once. The rearrangement links TRBV7-9 to TRBJ1-3; 8 bases are a match to TRBD1. The germline CDR1 and CDR2 sequences are SEHNR and FQNEAQ (reference sequence). The CDR3 is 15 residues long. Germline trimming cut 5 bases from V and 1 base from J; bases unmatched to any gene: 4. The CDR3 spells CASSQTGGSGNTIYF. CDR3 nucleotide sequence: TGTGCCAGCAGCCAAACAGGGGGTTCTGGAAACACCATATATTTT.

This sequence joins TRBV29-1 and TRBJ2-7, with D hard to call. Germline lookup yields CDR1 SQVTM and CDR2 ANQGSEA. Trimming shortened V by 1 base and J by 0 bases, and 13 bases separated the two germline ends. This CDR3 spans 15 amino acids. CDR3 residues: CSVEGALPSSYEQYF. In DNA, the CDR3 is TGCAGCGTTGAAGGGGCCCTTCCCAGCTCCTACGAGCAGTACTTC.

This chain connects TRBV15 to TRBJ2-1; 7 bases line up with TRBD1. Germline V CDR1 and CDR2: LNHNV, YYDKDF (reference sequence). V lost 5 bases to trimming and J lost 3 bases; unmatched junction nucleotides: 4. The CDR3 spans 14 residues. The CDR3 nucleotides read TGTGCCACCAGCCGGGACAGAGTCTACAATGAGCAGTTCTTC. Its protein product is CATSRDRVYNEQFF.

The chain has TRBV27 and TRBJ1-2; D might be TRBD1 (5 bases). The CDR3 runs to 15 residues. Looked up from germline, CDR1 is MNHEY and CDR2 is SMNVEV (reference sequence). Trimming took off 0 bases at V and 8 bases at J, with 16 bases between the two ends. Here the CDR3 reads CASSLSLDIRGGYTF. The CDR3 DNA reads TGTGCCAGCAGTTTATCGTTGGACATTCGAGGAGGCTACACCTTC.